This T cell receptor (beta chain) came from a study of blood T cell repertoires in COVID-19. Germline values: CDR1 MNHEY, CDR2 SVGAGI. V was pared by 6 bases and J by 3 bases, with 11 bases between. The CDR3 is 13 residues long. The method was immunoSEQ multiplex PCR; TCRdb's version includes in-frame clones alone and lacks a portion of them. The table shows about 260,000 clones, with around 86% occurring only once. Material for sequencing was peripheral blood. This TCR was sampled from a man younger than 35 with active or convalescent COVID-19. The V and J genes are TRBV6-5 and TRBJ1-1, with D unclear. The CDR3 loop reads CASRLGLYTEAFF. DNA of the CDR3: TGTGCCAGCAGACTAGGGCTGTACACTGAAGCTTTCTTT.